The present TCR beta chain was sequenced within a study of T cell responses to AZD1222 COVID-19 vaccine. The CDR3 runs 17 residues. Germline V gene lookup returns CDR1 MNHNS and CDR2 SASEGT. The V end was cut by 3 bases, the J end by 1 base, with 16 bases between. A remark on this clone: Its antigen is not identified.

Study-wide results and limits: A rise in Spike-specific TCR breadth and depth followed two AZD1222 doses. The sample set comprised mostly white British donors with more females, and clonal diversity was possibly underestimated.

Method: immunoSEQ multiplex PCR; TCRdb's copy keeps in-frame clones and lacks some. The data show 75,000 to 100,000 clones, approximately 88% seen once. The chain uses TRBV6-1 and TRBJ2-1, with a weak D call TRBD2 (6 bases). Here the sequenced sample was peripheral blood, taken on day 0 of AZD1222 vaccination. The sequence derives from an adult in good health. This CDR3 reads CASSDPGVSGSYNEQFF. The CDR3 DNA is TGTGCCAGCAGTGACCCGGGAGTCTCTGGGTCCTACAATGAGCAGTTCTTC.